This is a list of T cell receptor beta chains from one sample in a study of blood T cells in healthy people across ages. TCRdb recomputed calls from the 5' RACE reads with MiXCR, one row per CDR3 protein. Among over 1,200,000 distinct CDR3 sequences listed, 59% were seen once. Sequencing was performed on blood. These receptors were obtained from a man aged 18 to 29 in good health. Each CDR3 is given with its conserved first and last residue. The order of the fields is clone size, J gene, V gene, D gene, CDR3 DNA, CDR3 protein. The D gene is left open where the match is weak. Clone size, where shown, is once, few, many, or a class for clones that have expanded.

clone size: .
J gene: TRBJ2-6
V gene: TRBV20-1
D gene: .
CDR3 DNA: TGCAGTGCTACGCTTTTGACACCTCTCCCTGCTGGAGCCAACGTCCTGACTTTC
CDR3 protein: CSATLLTPLPAGANVLTF

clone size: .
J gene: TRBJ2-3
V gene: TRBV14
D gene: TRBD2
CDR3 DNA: TGTGCCAGCAGCCAAGAGATAAGCGGGGATAGCACAGATACGCAGTATTTT
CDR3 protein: CASSQEISGDSTDTQYF

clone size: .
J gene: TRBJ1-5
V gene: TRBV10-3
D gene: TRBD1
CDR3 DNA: TGTGCCACACAGGGGGTCAATCAGCCCCAGCATTTT
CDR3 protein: CATQGVNQPQHF

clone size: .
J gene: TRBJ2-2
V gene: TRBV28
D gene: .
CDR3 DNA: TGTGCCAGCAGTTTTAACCCCGCCACCGGGGAGCTGTTTTTT
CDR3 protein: CASSFNPATGELFF

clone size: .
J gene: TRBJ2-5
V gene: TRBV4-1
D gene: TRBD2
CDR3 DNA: TGCGCCAGCAGCCAAGATAAGATAAGCGGGGGGGTTCGTTATGCGACGGAGACCCAGTACTTC
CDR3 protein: CASSQDKISGGVRYATETQYF

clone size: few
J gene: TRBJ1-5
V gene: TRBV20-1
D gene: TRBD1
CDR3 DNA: TGCAGTGCTAGCCGGACAGGGGATCAGCCCCAGCATTTT
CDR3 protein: CSASRTGDQPQHF

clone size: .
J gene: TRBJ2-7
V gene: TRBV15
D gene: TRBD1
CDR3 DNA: TGTGACCCCACCGGGACAGGGCTATACGAGCAGTACTTC
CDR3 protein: CDPTGTGLYEQYF

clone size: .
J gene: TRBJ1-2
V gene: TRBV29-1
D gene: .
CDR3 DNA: TGCAGCGTTGAATGGAGTAGCTATGGCTACACCTTC
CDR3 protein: CSVEWSSYGYTF

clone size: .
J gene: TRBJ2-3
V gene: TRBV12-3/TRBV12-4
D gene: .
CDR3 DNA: TGTGCCAGCAGTTTAACAGGGATATATGCCTCGGGCACAGATACGCAGTATTTT
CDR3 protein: CASSLTGIYASGTDTQYF

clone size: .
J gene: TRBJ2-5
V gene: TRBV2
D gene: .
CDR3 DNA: TGTGCCAGCAGTGAACTGGTAGTGACCCAGTACTTC
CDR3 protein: CASSELVVTQYF

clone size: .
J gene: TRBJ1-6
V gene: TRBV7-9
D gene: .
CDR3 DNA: TGTGCCAGCAGCTCCCCCTCGGAGGGAAATTCACCCCTCCACTTT
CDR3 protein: CASSSPSEGNSPLHF

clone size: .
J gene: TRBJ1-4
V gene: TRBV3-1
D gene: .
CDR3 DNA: TGTGCCAGCAGCGCCCAGGAGGGGGAAAAACTGTTTTTT
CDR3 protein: CASSAQEGEKLFF

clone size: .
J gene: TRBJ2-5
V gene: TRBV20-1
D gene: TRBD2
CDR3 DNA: TGCAGTGCTAGAGAAAACGGGACTAGCGCCGAGACCCAGTACTTC
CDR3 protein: CSARENGTSAETQYF

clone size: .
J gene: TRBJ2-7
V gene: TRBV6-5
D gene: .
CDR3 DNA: TGTGCCAGCAGTTACTTGCCAGCCTACGAGCAGTACTTC
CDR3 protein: CASSYLPAYEQYF

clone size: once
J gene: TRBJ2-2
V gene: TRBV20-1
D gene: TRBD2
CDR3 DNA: TGCAGTGCTAGAAGCGGGGGTCTCGGGGAGCTGTTTTTT
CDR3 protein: CSARSGGLGELFF

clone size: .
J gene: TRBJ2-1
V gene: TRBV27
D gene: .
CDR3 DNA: TGTGCCAGCAGTTTATTGGGGGACGGTGAGCAGTTCTTC
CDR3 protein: CASSLLGDGEQFF

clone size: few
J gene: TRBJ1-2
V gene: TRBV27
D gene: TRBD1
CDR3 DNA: TGTGCCAGCAGCCGGACAGGGGTTGCTCCTGGCTACACCTTC
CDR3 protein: CASSRTGVAPGYTF

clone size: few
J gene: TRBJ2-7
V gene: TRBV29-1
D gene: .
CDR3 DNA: TGCAGCGTAATAGACAGCTTGCGATCCTACGAGCAGTACTTC
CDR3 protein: CSVIDSLRSYEQYF

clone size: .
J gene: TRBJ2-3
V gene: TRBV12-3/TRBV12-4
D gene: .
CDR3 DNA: TGTGCCAGCAGCCCAAGCGCATTTAGCACAGATACGCAGTATTTT
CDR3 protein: CASSPSAFSTDTQYF

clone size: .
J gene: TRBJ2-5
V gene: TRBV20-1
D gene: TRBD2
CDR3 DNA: TGCAGTGTCAAAGGACTAGCGGGAGAGACCCAGTACTTC
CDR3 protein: CSVKGLAGETQYF

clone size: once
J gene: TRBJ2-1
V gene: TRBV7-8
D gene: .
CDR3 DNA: TGTGCCAGCAGCTTAGCGCTCCAAAATGAGCAGTTCTTC
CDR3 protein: CASSLALQNEQFF

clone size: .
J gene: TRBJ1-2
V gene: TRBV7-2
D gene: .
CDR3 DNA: TGTGCCAGCACAAAAGCCCGCGGGAACCCGTCTCGGGGCTACACCTTC
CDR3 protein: CASTKARGNPSRGYTF

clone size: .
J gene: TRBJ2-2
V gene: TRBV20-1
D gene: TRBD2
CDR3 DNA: TGCAGTGCCCAGGGTATCGCTAGCGGGAGTTCCGGGGAGCTGTTTTTT
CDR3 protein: CSAQGIASGSSGELFF

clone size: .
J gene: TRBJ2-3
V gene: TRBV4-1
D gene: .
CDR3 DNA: TGCGCCAGCACTCAAGGTCAGCGAGGGCACGCAGATACGCAGTATTTT
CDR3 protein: CASTQGQRGHADTQYF

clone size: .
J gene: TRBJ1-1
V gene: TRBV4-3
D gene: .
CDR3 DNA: TGCGCCAGCAGCCAAGACTCAGGGTATCTGAACACTGAAGCTTTCTTT
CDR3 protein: CASSQDSGYLNTEAFF

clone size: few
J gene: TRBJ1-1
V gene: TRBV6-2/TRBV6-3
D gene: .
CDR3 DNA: TGTGCCAGCACAAATCCCACGGCAGGCCGCGGCACTGAAGCTTTCTTT
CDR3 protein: CASTNPTAGRGTEAFF

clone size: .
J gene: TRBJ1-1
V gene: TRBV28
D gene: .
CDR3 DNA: TGTGCCAGCGTAGTAAGGTCGAGAGCTTTCTTT
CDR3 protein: CASVVRSRAFF

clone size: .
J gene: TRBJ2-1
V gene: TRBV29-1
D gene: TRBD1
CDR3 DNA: TGCAGCGTTGGTATCACAGGGGCGTCGAATGAGCAGTTCTTC
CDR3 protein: CSVGITGASNEQFF

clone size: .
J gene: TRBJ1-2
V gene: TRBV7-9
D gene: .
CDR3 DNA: TGTGCCAGCAGCTTAGGGACCCGAATACGAAACTATGGCTACACCTTC
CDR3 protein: CASSLGTRIRNYGYTF

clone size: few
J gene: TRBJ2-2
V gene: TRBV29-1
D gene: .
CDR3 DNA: TGCAGCGTTGCTTGGAGGCAGTCGAACACCGGGGAGCTGTTTTTT
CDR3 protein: CSVAWRQSNTGELFF

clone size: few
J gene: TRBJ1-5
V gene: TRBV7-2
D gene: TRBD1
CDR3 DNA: TGTGCCAGCAGCAGACAGGGGGCTAATCAGCCCCAGCATTTT
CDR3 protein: CASSRQGANQPQHF

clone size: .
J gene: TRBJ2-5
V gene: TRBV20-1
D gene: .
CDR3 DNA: TGCAGTGCTAGATGGGCCCTCCGTTGGGGGGAGACCCAGTACTTC
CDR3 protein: CSARWALRWGETQYF

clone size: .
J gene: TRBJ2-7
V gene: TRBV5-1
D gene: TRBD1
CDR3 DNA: TGCGCCAGCAGCTTCGGACAGGGGGCTTGGGAGCAGTACTTC
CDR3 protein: CASSFGQGAWEQYF

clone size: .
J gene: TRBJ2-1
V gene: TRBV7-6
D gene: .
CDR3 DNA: TGTGCCAGCAGCTTTCCCCCAAGCTCTAATGAGCAGTTCTTC
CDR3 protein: CASSFPPSSNEQFF

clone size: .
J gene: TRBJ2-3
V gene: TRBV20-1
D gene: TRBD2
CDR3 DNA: TGCAGTGCGGGGGGGAGCGGGGCGTTCACAGATACGCAGTATTTT
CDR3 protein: CSAGGSGAFTDTQYF

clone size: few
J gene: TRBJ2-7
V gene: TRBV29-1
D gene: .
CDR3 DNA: TGCAGCGTCAAAGGGCCAGGAGACGAGCAGTACTTC
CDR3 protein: CSVKGPGDEQYF

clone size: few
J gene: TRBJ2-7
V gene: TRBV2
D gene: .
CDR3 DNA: TGTGCCAGCAGTGACCCGGGGCGGAATTACGAGCAGTACTTC
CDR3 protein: CASSDPGRNYEQYF

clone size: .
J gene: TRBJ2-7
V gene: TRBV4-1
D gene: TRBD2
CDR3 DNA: TGCGCCAGCAGCCAGACTCTAGCGGAGCCTACCTACGAGCAGTACTTC
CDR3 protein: CASSQTLAEPTYEQYF

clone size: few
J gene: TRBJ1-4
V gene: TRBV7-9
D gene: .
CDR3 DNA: TGTGCCAGCAGCACCAAGCGTTCAACTAATGAAAAACTGTTTTTT
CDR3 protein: CASSTKRSTNEKLFF

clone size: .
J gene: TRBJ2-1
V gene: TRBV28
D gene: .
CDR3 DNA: TGTGCCAGCAGTGCGCCCGGGAATTACAATGAGCAGTTCTTC
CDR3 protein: CASSAPGNYNEQFF